One T cell receptor (beta chain) is described in this entry. These data are taken from a study of blood T cell repertoires in COVID-19. Study summary: Italy, Spain and the United States were the sources of the convalescent and acute COVID-19 samples. T cells, B-cell-depleted T cells, or PBMCs supplied cDNA or gDNA.

The repertoire was sequenced with immunoSEQ multiplex PCR; TCRdb's copy has only in-frame clones and lacks some. Found here are more than 150,000 clones, around 86% of them singletons; the top ten hold around 0.99%. Germline trimming cut 2 bases from V and 4 bases from J; bases unmatched to any gene: 6. Germline V gene lookup returns CDR1 SGHDN and CDR2 FVKESK. This CDR3 is built from 15 residues. The V gene is TRBV14, the J gene TRBJ1-2; 8 bases align to TRBD1. The source of this sequence is a man younger than 30 with acute or convalescent COVID-19. Source material: peripheral blood. The CDR3 bases are TGTGCCAGCAGCCAACGGGACAGGACCTCCTATGGCTACACCTTC. Protein sequence: CASSQRDRTSYGYTF.